These T cell receptor beta chains were read from a single sample in a study of blood T cell repertoires in COVID-19. Using immunoSEQ multiplex PCR, the repertoire was profiled, and TCRdb retains in-frame clones only, with some absent. The sample records about 360,000 clones, more than 70% being singletons. Material: PBMCs or T cells enriched from blood (not recorded which). Receptor source: a man aged 35 to 55 in a cohort exposed to, infected with or recovered from COVID-19 (not recorded which). The CDR3 runs from the conserved cysteine through the conserved F or W. A D gene is named only where the DNA matches it firmly. Rows may omit the clone size; those that give it use once, few, many or a size class.

d_call	v_call	j_call	clone_size	cdr3_aa	cdr3_nt
-	TRBV11-2	TRBJ2-5	-	CASRLTLQETQYF	TGTGCCAGCAGGCTAACCCTACAAGAGACCCAGTACTTC
TRBD2	TRBV19	TRBJ2-1	-	CASSMGASGRASYNEQFF	TGTGCCAGTAGTATGGGTGCTAGCGGGAGGGCAAGCTACAATGAGCAGTTCTTC
-	TRBV21-1	TRBJ1-1	-	CASSRGGNTEAFF	TGTGCCAGCAGCAGAGGGGGCAACACTGAAGCTTTCTTT
-	TRBV7-3	TRBJ2-2	-	CASSLFSDTGELFF	TGTGCCAGCAGCTTATTTAGTGACACCGGGGAGCTGTTTTTT
-	TRBV5-1	TRBJ2-7	once	CASSPTGSPPSYEQYF	TGCGCCAGCAGCCCAACCGGGTCACCTCCTTCCTACGAGCAGTACTTC
-	TRBV28	TRBJ2-4	-	CASSLLAQNIQYF	TGTGCCAGCAGTTTACTAGCTCAAAACATTCAGTACTTC
TRBD2	TRBV11-2	TRBJ2-3	once	CASSWAGGTTDTQYF	TGTGCCAGCAGCTGGGCGGGAGGAACTACAGATACGCAGTATTTT
TRBD1	TRBV5-1	TRBJ1-1	-	CASSLGGTGSNTEAFF	TGCGCCAGCAGCTTGGGTGGGACAGGGTCGAACACTGAAGCTTTCTTT
-	TRBV6-1	TRBJ1-2	-	CASSEQGGAGTYGYTF	TGTGCCAGCAGTGAACAGGGCGGGGCAGGGACCTATGGCTACACCTTC
TRBD1	TRBV18	TRBJ1-6	-	CASSSLASTGTGFSPLHF	TGTGCCAGCTCATCACTAGCCTCGACCGGGACAGGGTTCTCACCCCTCCACTTT
-	TRBV5-1	TRBJ1-4	-	CASSPVRARGTNEKLFF	TGCGCCAGCAGCCCGGTAAGGGCAAGGGGAACTAATGAAAAACTGTTTTTT
TRBD2	TRBV7-9	TRBJ2-2	-	CASSLWGTSGRSAGELFF	TGTGCCAGCAGCTTATGGGGGACTAGCGGGAGGTCCGCGGGGGAGCTGTTTTTT
TRBD2	TRBV5-1	TRBJ2-5	-	CASSSGGFRSTQETQYF	TGCGCCAGCAGCTCGGGGGGGTTCAGGAGTACCCAAGAGACCCAGTACTTC
TRBD1	TRBV18	TRBJ1-4	-	CASSPRQGADSEKLFF	TGTGCCAGCTCACCGAGACAGGGGGCAGATTCCGAAAAACTGTTTTTT
TRBD2	TRBV7-9	TRBJ2-2	-	CASSATTSGSVFSRELFF	TGTGCCAGCAGCGCTACAACTAGCGGGAGCGTGTTTAGCCGGGAGCTGTTTTTT
TRBD1	TRBV6-5	TRBJ1-6	-	CASSIRQGRGSPLHF	TGTGCCAGCAGTATCCGACAGGGGAGAGGTTCACCCCTCCACTTT
TRBD1	TRBV27	TRBJ1-6	-	CASSGQGSSPLHF	TGTGCCAGCAGTGGACAGGGGAGTTCACCCCTCCACTTT
TRBD1	TRBV5-1	TRBJ2-7	-	CASNADTRGYEQYF	TGCGCCAGCAACGCAGACACCAGGGGGTACGAGCAGTACTTC
-	TRBV6-5	TRBJ1-2	-	CASRIYPTGDYGYTF	TGTGCCAGCAGAATATACCCTACAGGAGACTATGGCTACACCTTC
TRBD1	TRBV5-5	TRBJ2-7	-	CASSVTGTAYEQYF	TGTGCCAGCAGCGTAACCGGGACAGCCTACGAGCAGTACTTC
-	TRBV5-1	TRBJ1-3	-	CASSFFSGAGNTIYF	TGCGCCAGCAGCTTCTTCTCAGGGGCTGGAAACACCATATATTTT
-	TRBV27	TRBJ1-4	-	CASGRLGGGEKLFF	TGTGCCAGCGGCCGGTTGGGGGGTGGGGAAAAACTGTTTTTT
TRBD2	TRBV3-1/TRBV3-2	TRBJ2-7	-	CASSQEGLAGVWEQYF	TGTGCCAGCAGCCAAGAGGGACTAGCGGGAGTTTGGGAGCAGTACTTC
TRBD2	TRBV18	TRBJ2-1	-	CASSQASGRWNEQFF	TGTGCCAGCTCACAGGCTAGCGGGCGATGGAATGAGCAGTTCTTC
TRBD1	TRBV30	TRBJ1-3	once	CAWSVQGRGNTIYF	TGTGCCTGGAGTGTACAGGGGAGAGGGAACACCATATATTTT
-	TRBV6-1	TRBJ1-4	-	CASSELAATNEKLFF	TGTGCCAGCAGTGAATTGGCAGCAACTAATGAAAAACTGTTTTTT
-	TRBV10-2	TRBJ1-2	-	CASSEFVPGDGGYTF	TGCGCCAGCAGTGAGTTCGTGCCAGGGGATGGGGGCTACACCTTC
TRBD1	TRBV19	TRBJ1-2	once	CASSYRGDANYGYTF	TGTGCCAGTAGTTACAGGGGCGACGCAAACTATGGCTACACCTTC
-	TRBV3-1/TRBV3-2	TRBJ1-2	once	CASSARDKGKYYGYTF	TGTGCCAGCAGCGCCCGGGACAAGGGAAAGTACTATGGCTACACCTTC
TRBD2	TRBV10-3	TRBJ2-1	-	CAIRGTTNSYNEQFF	TGTGCCATCAGGGGGACTACAAACTCCTACAATGAGCAGTTCTTC
TRBD1	TRBV5-4	TRBJ1-4	-	CASSFTGTANEKLFF	TGTGCCAGCAGCTTTACCGGGACAGCAAATGAAAAACTGTTTTTT
-	TRBV7-2	TRBJ2-5	-	CASSLAGPQETQYF	TGTGCCAGCAGCTTAGCGGGGCCCCAAGAGACCCAGTACTTC
-	TRBV5-1	TRBJ2-2	-	CASSLSGLQNTGELFF	TGCGCCAGCAGCTTGTCTGGCCTCCAAAACACCGGGGAGCTGTTTTTT
-	TRBV27	TRBJ1-1	once	CASSSLTAGNTEAFF	TGTGCCAGCAGTTCCTTGACCGCAGGGAACACTGAAGCTTTCTTT
TRBD1	TRBV7-8	TRBJ1-2	-	CASSPWTGTGYTF	TGTGCCAGCAGCCCTTGGACAGGGACTGGCTACACCTTC
TRBD1	TRBV6-5	TRBJ1-1	-	CASSYRTGGTEAFF	TGTGCCAGCAGTTACCGGACAGGGGGCACTGAAGCTTTCTTT
-	TRBV30	TRBJ2-3	few	CAWARLEVTDTQYF	TGTGCCTGGGCCCGACTAGAAGTGACAGATACGCAGTATTTT
TRBD1	TRBV2	TRBJ2-5	once	CASWTGGVETQYF	TGTGCCAGTTGGACAGGGGGCGTAGAGACCCAGTACTTC
-	TRBV27	TRBJ2-7	-	CASSLAPRATSEQYF	TGTGCCAGCAGTTTAGCCCCCAGGGCGACGTCCGAGCAGTACTTC
TRBD2	TRBV19	TRBJ2-1	-	CASSGGLAGAGEQFF	TGTGCCAGTAGTGGGGGACTAGCGGGAGCCGGTGAGCAGTTCTTC
-	TRBV24-1	TRBJ2-7	-	CATSDGHPAHF	TGTGCCACCAGTGACGGACACCCAGCGCACTTC
TRBD1	TRBV3-1/TRBV3-2	TRBJ1-2	-	CASSQDRTGYTF	TGTGCCAGCAGCCAGGACAGGACTGGCTACACCTTC
TRBD2	TRBV18	TRBJ2-7	-	CASSEGLAGTEQYF	TGTGCCAGCTCAGAGGGACTAGCGGGAACCGAGCAGTACTTC
TRBD2	TRBV11-3	TRBJ2-1	-	CASSSTRTSGSYNEQFF	TGTGCCAGCAGTTCCACCCGGACTAGCGGGAGCTACAATGAGCAGTTCTTC
TRBD1	TRBV27	TRBJ2-1	-	CASSGTEVNEQFF	TGTGCCAGCAGCGGGACAGAGGTGAATGAGCAGTTCTTC
TRBD1	TRBV16	TRBJ1-4	-	CASSPRTGDEKLFF	TGTGCCAGCAGCCCTAGGACAGGGGACGAAAAACTGTTTTTT
TRBD1	TRBV7-9	TRBJ1-2	once	CASSPTGEGGYTF	TGTGCCAGCAGCCCGACAGGGGAGGGCGGCTACACCTTC
-	TRBV5-4	TRBJ2-7	-	CASSFSSGTDEQYF	TGTGCCAGCAGCTTCAGTAGCGGGACAGACGAGCAGTACTTC
-	TRBV5-4	TRBJ1-2	once	CASSLNPGLDGYTF	TGTGCCAGCAGCTTGAACCCGGGGTTGGATGGCTACACCTTC
-	TRBV11-2	TRBJ2-3	-	CASSPLGGEDTQYF	TGTGCCAGCAGCCCGCTGGGGGGTGAGGATACGCAGTATTTT
TRBD2	TRBV19	TRBJ2-7	-	CASSTTSGPAYEQYF	TGTGCCAGTAGTACAACTAGCGGCCCCGCCTACGAGCAGTACTTC